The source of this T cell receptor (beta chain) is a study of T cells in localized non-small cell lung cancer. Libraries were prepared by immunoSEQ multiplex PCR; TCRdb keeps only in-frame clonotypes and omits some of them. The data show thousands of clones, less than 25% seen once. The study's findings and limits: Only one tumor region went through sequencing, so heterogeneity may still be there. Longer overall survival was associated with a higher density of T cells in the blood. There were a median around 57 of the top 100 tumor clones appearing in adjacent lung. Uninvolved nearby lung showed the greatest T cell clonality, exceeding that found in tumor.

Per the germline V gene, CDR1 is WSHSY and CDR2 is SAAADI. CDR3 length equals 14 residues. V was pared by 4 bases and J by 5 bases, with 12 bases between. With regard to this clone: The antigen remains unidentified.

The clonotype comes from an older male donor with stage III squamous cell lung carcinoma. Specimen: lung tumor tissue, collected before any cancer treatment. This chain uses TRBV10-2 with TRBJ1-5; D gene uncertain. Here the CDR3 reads CASSASPLYQPQHF. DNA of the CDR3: TGCGCCAGCAGTGCATCCCCATTATATCAGCCCCAGCATTTT.